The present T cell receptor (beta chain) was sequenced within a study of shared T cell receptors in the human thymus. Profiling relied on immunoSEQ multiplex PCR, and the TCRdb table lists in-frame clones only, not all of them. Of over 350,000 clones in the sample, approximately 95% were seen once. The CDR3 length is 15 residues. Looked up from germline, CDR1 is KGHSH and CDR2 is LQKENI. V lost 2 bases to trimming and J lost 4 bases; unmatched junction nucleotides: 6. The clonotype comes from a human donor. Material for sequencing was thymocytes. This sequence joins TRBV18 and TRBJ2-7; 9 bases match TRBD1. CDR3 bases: TGTGCCAGCTCACCAACTCGGACAGGGGAGTACGAGCAGTACTTC. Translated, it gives CASSPTRTGEYEQYF.